What follows are 13 T cell receptor beta chains derived from one specimen sequenced in a study of T cells in Graves' hyperthyroidism and ophthalmopathy. The investigators amplified TCR beta CDR3 regions from RNA transcripts. The HTBI primer set was used in a first-round RT-PCR of the TCR CDR3. TCRdb recomputed calls from the multiplex PCR reads with MiXCR, one row per CDR3 protein. The sample contains 500,000 to 650,000 distinct CDR3 sequences, approximately 14% of which appear only once. The sequenced sample consisted of blood. These receptors were collected from a woman aged 45-65 years with Graves' ophthalmopathy.

This clonotype was recorded many times. The J gene is TRBJ2-5, the V gene TRBV7-2; TRBD1 aligns across 9 bases. The CDR3 is made up of 14 amino acids. V dropped 4 bases and J dropped 4; count of bases not matched to a gene: 4. The germline V gene has CDR1 SGHTA and CDR2 FQGNSA. CDR3 sequence: CASSSDRGIETQYF. The CDR3, as DNA: TGTGCCAGCAGCTCTGACAGGGGGATAGAGACCCAGTACTTC. The variable domain in full, completed from reference TRBV7-2 and TRBJ2-5, reads GAGVSQSPSNKVTEKGKDVELRCDPISGHTALYWYRQSLGQGLEFLIYFQGNSAPDKSGLPSDRFSAERTGGSVSTLTIQRTQQEDSAVYLCASSSDRGIETQYFGPGTRLLVL.

This clonotype was detected ten times or more. The gene calls are TRBV5-1 and TRBJ1-2; D might be TRBD1 (5 bases). CDR1 and CDR2 from the germline V gene are SGHRS and YFSETQ. Trimming took 0 bases from V and 4 from J, leaving 10 bases between them. This CDR3 region has 14 residues. CDR3 nucleotides: TGCGCCAGCAGCTTGGTCGGGGCGGGCTATGGCTACACCTTC. It encodes CASSLVGAGYGYTF.

The rearrangement links TRBV20-1 to TRBJ1-5; possible D gene TRBD1, 5 bases. Trimming pared 0 bases from V and 5 bases from J, leaving 17 bases between. CDR1 is DFQATT and CDR2 is SNEGSKA in the germline V gene (reference sequence). CDR3 length: 16 residues. CDR3 loop: CSARDRKRWGDQPQHF. CDR3 nucleotides: TGCAGTGCTAGAGATCGAAAGAGGTGGGGGGATCAGCCCCAGCATTTT.

The rearrangement uses TRBV6-1 and TRBJ1-5; weak D call: TRBD1 (5 bases). V was trimmed by 5 bases and J by 6 bases, leaving 17 bases between them. CDR1 and CDR2 from the germline V gene are MNHNS and SASEGT. This CDR3 region has 15 residues. CDR3 nucleotide sequence: TGTGCCAGCAGTCCTGCCGGGGCCCGGAGTCAGCCCCAGCATTTT. This sequence encodes CASSPAGARSQPQHF.

This clonotype came up many times. The chain uses TRBV30 and TRBJ2-3; 13 bases are shared with TRBD2. The CDR3 runs 16 residues. Looked up from germline, CDR1 is GTSNPN and CDR2 is SVGIG (reference sequence). V shed 2 bases and J 2 bases; nucleotides not matched to a gene: 4. DNA for the CDR3: TGTGCCTGGAGTCCTGGGACTAGCGGGAACACAGATACGCAGTATTTT. Encoded protein: CAWSPGTSGNTDTQYF. The variable domain in full, completed from reference TRBV30 and TRBJ2-3, reads SQTIHQWPATLVQPVGSPLSLECTVEGTSNPNLYWYRQAAGRGLQLLFYSVGIGQISSEVPQNLSASRPQDRQFILSSKKLLLSDSGFYLCAWSPGTSGNTDTQYFGPGTRLTVL.

The table lists this clonotype with many counts. Mismatch with germline at one junction end may stem from a read error. The rearrangement joins TRBV3-1 to TRBJ1-1; possible D gene TRBD1, 6 bases. This CDR3 is 12 amino acids long. Germline-derived CDR1 and CDR2 are LGHDT and YNNKEL (reference sequence). The CDR3 loop reads CASSQRDTKAFF. The CDR3 nucleotides read TGTGCCAGCAGCCAGCGGGACACTAAAGCTTTCTTT.

This clonotype was found many times. The chain joins TRBV5-1 to TRBJ2-3; a weak D match, TRBD2 (7 bases). Germline loops: CDR1 SGHRS, CDR2 YFSETQ. This CDR3 spans 15 amino acids. Trimming removed 4 bases from V and 4 bases from J, with 16 bases in between. The CDR3 region has the DNA TGCGCCAGCAGCCCGGGGGCGGGAGTCCCAGATACGCAGTATTTT. Its protein product is CASSPGAGVPDTQYF.

The rearrangement links TRBV29-1 to TRBJ2-2, with TRBD1 matching over 7 bases. V lost 3 bases and J lost 1; bases outside the gene matches: 5. The length of the CDR3 is 15 residues. Germline-derived CDR1 and CDR2 are SQVTM and ANQGSEA. CDR3: CSVESGTVNTGELFF. The CDR3, as DNA: TGCAGCGTTGAGTCCGGGACAGTGAACACCGGGGAGCTGTTTTTT.

The chain has TRBV10-3 and TRBJ1-1; no reliable D call. The CDR3 is made up of 15 amino acids. Trimming took 6 bases from V and 1 from J, leaving 15 bases between them. From germline, CDR1 is ENHRY and CDR2 SYGVKD. CDR3 in DNA: TGTGCCATCAGCAACTGGGAAGGAGGGAACACTGAAGCTTTCTTT. Protein: CAISNWEGGNTEAFF.

This clonotype was recorded at least ten times. The rearrangement links TRBV9 to TRBJ2-1, with 10 positions matching TRBD2. Per the germline V gene, CDR1 is SGDLS and CDR2 is YYNGEE. The V segment lost 3 bases and the J segment 6 bases; nucleotides outside the gene matches: 9. This CDR3 region has 16 residues. Written as DNA, the CDR3 is TGTGCCAGCAGCGAACGCCTAGCGGGAGACATCAATGAGCAGTTCTTC. It translates to CASSERLAGDINEQFF.

This clonotype was seen more than once but under ten times. The J gene is TRBJ2-7, the V gene TRBV29-1; TRBD2 is a possible D gene (5 bases). The CDR3 runs to 13 residues. With 3 bases removed from V and 6 bases from J, the gap between germline ends came to 15 bases. Germline V gene sequence: CDR1 SQVTM, CDR2 ANQGSEA. This chain's CDR3 is CSVEAGPAGEQYF. The CDR3 DNA reads as TGCAGCGTTGAGGCTGGGCCGGCGGGCGAGCAGTACTTC.

The V gene is TRBV6-2 or TRBV6-3, the J gene TRBJ2-1, with D maybe TRBD2 (6 bases). Germline CDR1 and CDR2: MNHEY and SVGEGT. The CDR3 is made up of 16 amino acids. The V gene lost 7 bases and the J gene lost 0 bases, with 16 bases spanning the gap. CDR3 protein: CASNYNLASSYNEQFF. The DNA of the CDR3 is TGTGCCAGCAATTATAACCTAGCGAGCTCCTACAATGAGCAGTTCTTC.

The chain employs TRBV11-3 and TRBJ1-2; the D gene is possibly TRBD1 (6 bases). Trimming removed 0 bases at V and 4 bases at J, with 15 bases between. This CDR3 has 16 residues. CDR1 is SGHNT, CDR2 YENEEA, per germline. CDR3 in amino acids: CASSLDIGEGGYGYTF. The CDR3 DNA reads TGTGCCAGCAGCTTAGATATCGGTGAAGGGGGCTATGGCTACACCTTC.